Each of the 16 T cell receptor beta chains below was sequenced from the same sample in a study of prognosis after radiotherapy for stage I lung cancer. Template was genomic DNA; TCR beta CDR3 amplified in two multiplex PCR rounds. The authors ran first-round PCR with primers specific to each TRBV and TRBJ gene. TCRdb passed the multiplex PCR reads through MiXCR, listing each CDR3 protein once. The sample includes some 11,000 distinct CDR3 sequences, roughly 51% seen only once; the top ten take roughly 7%. Sequencing used PBMCs, obtained before or after stereotactic body radiation therapy (not recorded which). The origin of the receptors is a donor of 50 years or more with non-small cell lung cancer.

The chain is built from TRBV24-1 and TRBJ2-2; D may be TRBD2 (6 bases). CDR1 KGHDR and CDR2 SFDVKD come from the germline V gene. The CDR3 covers 16 residues. Trimming took off 5 bases at V and 7 bases at J, with 19 bases between the two ends. The DNA for the CDR3 is TGTGCCACCAGTGGTGGGGGGACTTCGATCCACGGGGAGCTGTTTTTT. Its translation: CATSGGGTSIHGELFF.

The gene calls are TRBV6-5 and TRBJ1-1; D unclear. V shed 4 bases and J shed 4 bases, with 10 bases lying between them. From germline, CDR1 is MNHEY and CDR2 SVGAGI. The CDR3 runs to 13 residues. The CDR3 spells CASSSASATEAFF. In nucleotides, the CDR3 is TGTGCCAGCAGTTCGGCCTCCGCCACTGAAGCTTTCTTT.

CDR3 bases: TGTGCCAGCAGCTTAGCGTGGAAGGGACAGGGGAACTATGGCTACACCTTC. It specifies CASSLAWKGQGNYGYTF. The V call is TRBV7-8, the J call TRBJ1-2; 10 bases align to TRBD1. V shed 0 bases and J 2 bases; nucleotides not matched to a gene: 6. The CDR3 contains 17 residues. Germline V gene data show CDR1 as SGHVS and CDR2 as FQNEAQ. Supplemented by reference TRBV7-8 and TRBJ1-2, the full variable domain reads GAGVSQSPRYKVAKRGQDVALRCDPISGHVSLFWYQQALGQGPEFLTYFQNEAQLDKSGLPSDRFFAERPEGSVSTLKIQRTQQEDSAVYLCASSLAWKGQGNYGYTFGSGTRLTVV.

In this sample, this clonotype turned up many times. The gene calls are TRBV2 and TRBJ1-2; maybe TRBD1 (5 bases). In germline, CDR1 is SNHLY, CDR2 FYNNEI. This CDR3 is 12 amino acids long. V was pared by 2 bases and J by 6 bases, with 7 bases between. This CDR3 is CASSERGNGYTF. DNA of the CDR3: TGTGCCAGCAGTGAACGGGGGAATGGCTACACCTTC.

The chain joins TRBV20-1 to TRBJ2-1; unclear D gene. Germline CDR1 reads DFQATT; CDR2 reads SNEGSKA (reference sequence). With 4 bases removed from V and 4 bases from J, the gap between germline ends came to 20 bases. This CDR3 has 16 amino acids. This CDR3 is CSAIDPSVRYYNEQFF. The CDR3 coding sequence is TGCAGTGCTATAGATCCAAGCGTGAGATATTACAATGAGCAGTTCTTC.

The gene calls are TRBV19 and TRBJ2-1; maybe TRBD2 (7 bases). The V and J ends lost 8 bases and 4 bases respectively, with 18 bases between them. CDR1 and CDR2 from the germline V gene are LNHDA and SQIVND (reference sequence). The CDR3 has 15 residues. Written as DNA, the CDR3 is TGTGCCAGTCGTCCTAAGGGGGGGGCATACAATGAGCAGTTCTTC. It codes for CASRPKGGAYNEQFF.

This clonotype was found many times. J is TRBJ2-5 and V is TRBV18, with D hard to call. The V gene lost 2 bases and the J gene lost 4 bases, with 8 bases spanning the gap. The length of the CDR3 is 13 residues. Germline V CDR1 and CDR2: KGHSH, LQKENI. CDR3 DNA sequence: TGTGCCAGCTCACCATTAGTGGGAGAGACCCAGTACTTC. This sequence encodes CASSPLVGETQYF.

Details on this clonotype: One base separates it from a far larger clone, so it is likely a read error. The J gene is TRBJ2-2, the V gene TRBV6-4, with D uncertain. V shed 6 bases and J shed 7 bases, with 21 bases lying between them. CDR1 and CDR2 (germline): MRHNA, SNTAGT. The CDR3 spans 16 residues. CDR3 DNA: TGTGCCAGCAGACAAAATCGGTACTCCCGCGGCGGGGAGCTGTTTTTT. It specifies CASRQNRYSRGGELFF.

This clonotype is labeled as medium-sized. This chain joins TRBV12-3 or TRBV12-4 and TRBJ2-7; D is unclear. This CDR3 contains 13 residues. V gave up 3 bases and J gave up 1 base, with 7 bases separating them. Here the CDR3 reads CASSFGPSYEQYF. CDR3 coding DNA: TGTGCCAGCAGTTTCGGACCTTCCTACGAGCAGTACTTC.

Sample share makes this clonotype medium-sized. The rearrangement joins TRBV6-1 to TRBJ2-1, with D perhaps TRBD1 or TRBD2 (7 bases each). CDR1 is MNHNS and CDR2 is SASEGT in the germline V gene. The CDR3 loop spans 15 amino acids. V was clipped by 7 bases and J by 6 bases, with 19 bases between them. CDR3 bases: TGTGCCAGCAACCTACAGGGGACTACGGGCAATGAGCAGTTCTTC. It encodes CASNLQGTTGNEQFF.

The gene calls are TRBV11-1 and TRBJ2-6; D unresolved. The V gene's germline CDR1 is SGHAT and CDR2 FQDESV (reference sequence). This CDR3 is 17 amino acids long. V lost 1 base, J lost 0 bases, and 10 bases lay in between. The CDR3 loop reads CASSLDGQSSGANVLTF. Here the CDR3 DNA reads TGTGCCAGCAGCTTAGATGGTCAGAGCTCTGGGGCCAACGTCCTGACTTTC.

The chain couples TRBV25-1 to TRBJ2-1, with D perhaps TRBD2 (6 bases). This CDR3 comprises 15 residues. V lost 1 base and J lost 13, with 20 bases in between. CDR1 is MGHDK, CDR2 SYGVNS, per germline. CDR3 nucleotides: TGTGCCAGCAGTGAATGGGGGGTGGCTCAGGGTGATCAGTTCTTC. Translated: CASSEWGVAQGDQFF. Full variable domain (missing parts from reference TRBV25-1 and TRBJ2-1): EADIYQTPRYLVIGTGKKITLECSQTMGHDKMYWYQQDPGMELHLIHYSYGVNSTEKGDLSSESTVSRIRTEHFPLTLESARPSHTSQYLCASSEWGVAQGDQFFGPGTRLTVL.

The genes are TRBV9 and TRBJ2-1, with TRBD2 matching 7 bases. This CDR3 has 16 residues. Per the germline V gene, CDR1 is SGDLS and CDR2 is YYNGEE. The V segment lost 2 bases and the J segment 2 bases; nucleotides outside the gene matches: 7. This chain's CDR3 is CASSVASSGPYNEQFF. DNA for the CDR3: TGTGCCAGCAGCGTCGCTTCTAGCGGCCCCTACAATGAGCAGTTCTTC.

The J gene is TRBJ2-3, the V gene TRBV6-1; no clear D gene. The CDR3 consists of 15 residues. Trimming took off 5 bases at V and 0 bases at J, with 12 bases between the two ends. Germline values: CDR1 MNHNS, CDR2 SASEGT. The CDR3 protein is CASSLQLLSTDTQYF. The CDR3 DNA sequence: TGTGCCAGCAGTCTCCAACTATTAAGCACAGATACGCAGTATTTT.

The sample holds many counts of this clonotype. The chain recombines TRBV5-1 with TRBJ2-5; D is undetermined. This CDR3 has 14 residues. The germline V and J ends were trimmed by 4 bases and 0 bases, with 10 bases remaining between them. Germline V gene data show CDR1 as SGHRS and CDR2 as YFSETQ. This chain's CDR3 is CASSALVNQETQYF. The CDR3 nucleotides read TGCGCCAGCAGCGCGCTAGTCAACCAAGAGACCCAGTACTTC.

Sample share makes this clonotype medium-sized. The chain uses TRBV10-3 and TRBJ1-2; no reliable D call. The CDR3 consists of 16 residues. CDR1 and CDR2 from the germline V gene are ENHRY and SYGVKD. Between the trimmed V and J ends, which lost 3 bases and 6 bases, there was a span of 20 bases. For the CDR3, the DNA is TGTGCCATCAGTGAAGTTTTGGACGGCCGCGGGAATGGCTACACCTTC. Protein: CAISEVLDGRGNGYTF.